Listed below are T cell receptor beta chains from one sample, sequenced in a study of T cell responses to AZD1222 COVID-19 vaccine. Measured with immunoSEQ multiplex PCR; TCRdb has only the in-frame clones, and not every one. There are more than 150,000 clones in the sample; around 90% occur only once, and 1% to 1.5% lies in the top ten. This material consisted of peripheral blood, taken 28 days after the second AZD1222 dose. These receptors came from an adult who received the AZD1222 COVID-19 vaccine. CDR3s include the opening cysteine and the closing phenylalanine or tryptophan. Fields, in order: V gene, J gene, D gene, CDR3 protein, CDR3 DNA. D genes are given only for firm matches.

TRBV27,TRBJ1-2,TRBD1,CASSRDRSYGYTF,TGTGCCAGCAGTCGGGACAGATCCTATGGCTACACCTTC
TRBV5-1,TRBJ2-7,TRBD2,CASSLWRAGSGAAYEQYF,TGCGCCAGCAGCTTGTGGCGGGCAGGTAGCGGGGCCGCCTACGAGCAGTACTTC
TRBV30,TRBJ1-2,TRBD1,CAWRLSDRGPGGYTF,TGTGCCTGGAGACTTTCGGACAGGGGGCCTGGAGGCTACACCTTC
TRBV30,TRBJ1-4,TRBD1,CAWSGDRGYEKLFF,TGTGCCTGGAGTGGGGACAGGGGTTATGAAAAACTGTTTTTT
TRBV13,TRBJ1-6,TRBD1,CASSLGPGGNNSPLHF,TGTGCCAGCAGCTTAGGTCCAGGGGGAAATAATTCACCCCTCCACTTT
TRBV7-2,TRBJ1-1,NA,CASSLAQGTMNTEAFF,TGTGCCAGCAGCTTAGCGCAAGGGACAATGAACACTGAAGCTTTCTTT
TRBV7-9,TRBJ2-5,NA,CASSLGPHHSRRETQYF,TGTGCCAGCAGCTTAGGTCCCCACCACTCGAGGCGAGAGACCCAGTACTTC
TRBV6-5,TRBJ2-7,NA,CASRMGPWREQYF,TGTGCCAGCAGAATGGGGCCATGGCGGGAGCAGTACTTC
TRBV6-5,TRBJ2-4,NA,CASSNFAGAKNIQYF,TGTGCCAGCAGCAACTTCGCGGGAGCCAAAAACATTCAGTACTTC
TRBV7-9,TRBJ1-1,NA,CASWRGGVTEAFF,TGTGCCAGCTGGAGGGGCGGGGTCACTGAAGCTTTCTTT
TRBV29-1,TRBJ1-5,TRBD1,CSVVYTGGLDQPQHF,TGCAGCGTTGTGTATACAGGGGGCTTAGATCAGCCCCAGCATTTT
TRBV7-2,TRBJ2-7,NA,CASSLSRDLGEQYF,TGTGCCAGCAGCCTGTCCCGGGACCTTGGGGAGCAGTACTTC
TRBV15,TRBJ1-2,NA,CATSNIGAADYGYTF,TGTGCCACCAGCAACATCGGGGCAGCCGACTATGGCTACACCTTC
TRBV29-1,TRBJ1-1,NA,CSVVSGNTEAFF,TGCAGCGTTGTAAGCGGGAACACTGAAGCTTTCTTT
TRBV24-1,TRBJ2-5,NA,CAPVETGIRRIETQYF,TGTGCCCCGGTGGAAACCGGAATTCGCAGAATAGAGACCCAGTACTTC
TRBV21-1,TRBJ2-6,NA,CASSKGPGEGNVLTF,TGTGCCAGCAGCAAAGGGCCAGGGGAAGGCAACGTCCTGACTTTC
TRBV19,TRBJ2-7,NA,CASRSITGTASYEQYF,TGTGCCAGTAGATCTATCACCGGGACTGCTTCCTACGAGCAGTACTTC
TRBV29-1,TRBJ1-2,TRBD1,CSVVGVGQAYGYTF,TGCAGCGTTGTAGGAGTTGGACAGGCCTATGGCTACACCTTC
TRBV11-3,TRBJ2-7,NA,CASSRGRDEQYF,TGTGCCAGCAGCCGGGGAAGGGACGAGCAGTACTTC
TRBV10-3,TRBJ2-5,TRBD1,CAISESRQGVGETQYF,TGTGCCATCAGTGAGTCTCGTCAGGGGGTAGGGGAGACCCAGTACTTC
TRBV5-1,TRBJ1-1,NA,CASSLATGTEAFF,TGCGCCAGCAGCTTGGCCACGGGGACTGAAGCTTTCTTT
TRBV28,TRBJ1-1,TRBD1,CASSPPRGRGNTEAFF,TGTGCCAGCAGTCCCCCCAGGGGGCGAGGGAACACTGAAGCTTTCTTT
TRBV30,TRBJ1-4,NA,CAWEASGLTNEKLFF,TGTGCCTGGGAGGCCTCTGGGCTCACTAATGAAAAACTGTTTTTT
TRBV7-2,TRBJ2-1,NA,CASSLFWGPSSYNEQFF,TGTGCCAGCAGCTTATTCTGGGGGCCGAGCTCCTACAATGAGCAGTTCTTC
TRBV27,TRBJ1-1,NA,CASSPHQGLAEAFF,TGTGCCAGCAGTCCCCACCAGGGACTCGCTGAAGCTTTCTTT